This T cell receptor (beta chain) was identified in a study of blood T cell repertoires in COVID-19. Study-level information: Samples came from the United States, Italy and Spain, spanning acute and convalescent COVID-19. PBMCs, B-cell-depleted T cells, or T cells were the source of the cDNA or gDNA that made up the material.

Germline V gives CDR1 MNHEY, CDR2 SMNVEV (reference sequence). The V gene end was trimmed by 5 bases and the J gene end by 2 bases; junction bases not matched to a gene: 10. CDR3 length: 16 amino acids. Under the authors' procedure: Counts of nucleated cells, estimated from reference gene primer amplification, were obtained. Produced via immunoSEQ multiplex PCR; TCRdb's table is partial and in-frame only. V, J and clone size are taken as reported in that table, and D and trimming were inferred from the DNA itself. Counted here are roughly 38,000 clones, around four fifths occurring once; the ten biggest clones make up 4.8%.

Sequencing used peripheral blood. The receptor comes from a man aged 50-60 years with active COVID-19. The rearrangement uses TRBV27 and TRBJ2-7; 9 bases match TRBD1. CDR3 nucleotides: TGTGCCAGCAGTATGCCCGGGACAGGGTATCCCTACGAGCAGTACTTC. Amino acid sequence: CASSMPGTGYPYEQYF.